One sample yielded the 28 T cell receptor beta chains listed below, sequenced in a study of identical twins. TCRdb independently ran MiXCR on the 5' RACE reads; one entry per CDR3 protein. This sample has 1.5 million to 2 million distinct CDR3 sequences, with 25% to 35% found just once. The sequenced material came from cord blood. The receptor set was obtained from a newborn girl in good health.

This clonotype has just a few counts. V gene TRBV25-1 combines with J gene TRBJ2-7; 9 positions agree with TRBD1. V was pared by 4 bases and J by 1 base, with 5 bases of the junction left unmatched. The CDR3 has 15 amino acids. From germline, CDR1 is MGHDK and CDR2 SYGVNS. The DNA for the CDR3 is TGTGCCAGCAGTGCTTGGGGGACAGGGTCCTACGAGCAGTACTTC. This sequence encodes CASSAWGTGSYEQYF.

The chain recombines TRBV4-1 with TRBJ2-1; 15 nucleotides match TRBD2. J gave up 2 bases and V 4 bases, and 9 bases lay outside the gene matches. Germline assignment: CDR1 MGHRA and CDR2 YSYEKL. The CDR3 length is 19 residues. The CDR3 DNA reads as TGCGCCAGCAGCCTAGGTCCTAGGACTAGCGGGAGGGCCTACAATGAGCAGTTCTTC. Translating it yields CASSLGPRTSGRAYNEQFF.

This clonotype has only a few counts. The chain has TRBV7-2 and TRBJ2-6, with D possibly called TRBD1 or TRBD2 (6 bases each). The germline CDR1 and CDR2 sequences are SGHTA and FQGNSA. This CDR3 has 19 amino acids. Deletions cut 2 bases from V and 0 bases from J, with 17 bases between. The CDR3 nucleotides are TGTGCCAGCAGCTTAAGGGGGGCTCCATTCTCCTCTGGGGCCAACGTCCTGACTTTC. Its translation: CASSLRGAPFSSGANVLTF.

The chain recombines TRBV25-1 with TRBJ2-5, with 9 bases fitting TRBD2. V shed 7 bases and J 5 bases; nucleotides not matched to a gene: 5. The CDR3 is 13 amino acids. Germline V lookup: CDR1 MGHDK, CDR2 SYGVNS. The chain's CDR3 is CASTPSGVETQYF. The CDR3 DNA sequence: TGTGCCAGCACTCCTAGCGGGGTGGAGACCCAGTACTTC.

This clonotype was detected a few times. The chain couples TRBV20-1 to TRBJ2-3, with 11 bases aligning to TRBD2. Germline CDR1 DFQATT, CDR2 SNEGSKA (reference sequence). Trimming at V came to 4 bases and at J to 4 bases, leaving 4 bases not matched to a gene. The CDR3 totals 14 residues. In nucleotides, the CDR3 is TGCAGTGCTACGACTAGCGGGGCCTCAGATACGCAGTATTTT. This codes for CSATTSGASDTQYF.

The V gene is TRBV20-1, the J gene TRBJ1-2, with TRBD1 matching over 7 bases. The ends lost 0 bases at V and 4 bases at J; junction bases unmatched: 5. Germline CDR1 and CDR2: DFQATT and SNEGSKA (reference sequence). CDR3 length: 14 amino acids. The CDR3 DNA reads TGCAGTGCTAGAGATTCGGACAGGCCCTATGGCTACACCTTC. Amino acid sequence: CSARDSDRPYGYTF.

The chain employs TRBV5-1 and TRBJ2-4; TRBD1 matches 10 bases. V trimming: 0 bases; J trimming: 7 bases; junction bases outside the gene matches: 10. Germline lookup yields CDR1 SGHRS and CDR2 YFSETQ. The CDR3 is 17 amino acids. The CDR3 here is CASSLGSRDRGRNIQYF. The CDR3 nucleotides are TGCGCCAGCAGCTTGGGGTCCCGGGACAGGGGTAGGAACATTCAGTACTTC.

This clonotype was found a few times. The chain couples TRBV20-1 to TRBJ2-5; 10 nucleotides align to TRBD2. The CDR3 sequence is 12 residues long. The germline V gene has CDR1 DFQATT and CDR2 SNEGSKA (reference sequence). CDR3 bases: TGCAGCGTAGCGGGAGGATTGGAGACCCAGTACTTC. Translated: CSVAGGLETQYF.

This clonotype was recorded a few times. The chain couples TRBV6-6 to TRBJ2-1, with 10 positions matching TRBD2. The CDR3 has 18 amino acids. V gave up 0 bases and J gave up 8 bases; unmatched junction bases: 13. Germline CDR1 and CDR2: MNHNY and SVGAGI (reference sequence). The CDR3 loop reads CASSYSRALAGEGDEQFF. DNA for the CDR3: TGTGCCAGCAGTTACTCTCGGGCTCTAGCGGGAGAGGGCGATGAGCAGTTCTTC.

In its sample, this clonotype was seen a few times. The genes are TRBV4-1 and TRBJ2-5, with D possibly called TRBD1 or TRBD2 (5 bases each). The germline CDR1 and CDR2 sequences are MGHRA and YSYEKL. V was trimmed by 5 bases and J by 11 bases, leaving 30 bases between them. CDR3 length equals 17 residues. CDR3 sequence reads: CASSIPPGRLHYNEQYF. CDR3 coding DNA: TGCGCCAGCAGCATACCTCCGGGACGACTACACTACAATGAGCAGTACTTC.

The rearrangement uses TRBV5-1 and TRBJ2-3; TRBD1 matches at 7 bases. V was pared by 4 bases and J by 1 base, with 9 bases of the junction left unmatched. Germline V gene lookup returns CDR1 SGHRS and CDR2 YFSETQ. This CDR3 contains 16 residues. CDR3 region: CASSGYRDRGTDTQYF. CDR3 nucleotide sequence: TGCGCCAGCAGCGGATACCGGGACAGAGGCACAGATACGCAGTATTTT.

This chain's CDR3 is CATSDRTDRGGYTF. CDR3 nucleotides: TGTGCCACCAGTGATCGGACGGACAGGGGCGGCTACACCTTC. The V call is TRBV24-1, the J call TRBJ1-2; 9 bases align to TRBD1. V trimming: 3 bases; J trimming: 8 bases; junction bases outside the gene matches: 6. The CDR3 is made up of 14 amino acids. The germline V gene encodes CDR1 KGHDR and CDR2 SFDVKD.

The chain employs TRBV11-2 and TRBJ2-7; D unresolved. CDR3 length equals 15 residues. V lost 1 base to trimming and J lost 0 bases, with 10 bases between them. The germline gives CDR1 SGHAT, CDR2 FQNNGV. CDR3 bases: TGTGCCAGCAGCTTAGTGGACGGTAGCTCCTACGAGCAGTACTTC. The encoded protein is CASSLVDGSSYEQYF.

Concerning this clonotype itself: One base away lies a much larger clone, so this may be a sequencing read error. The V call is TRBV4-2, the J call TRBJ2-3; TRBD2 might be the D (6 bases). Germline loops: CDR1 LGHNA, CDR2 YNFKEQ. This CDR3 has 15 amino acids. The CDR3 loop is CASSQGVGSTDMQYF. CDR3 bases: TGTGCCAGCAGCCAAGGGGTCGGGAGTACAGATATGCAGTATTTT.

A few counts support this clonotype. The chain links TRBV6-6 to TRBJ1-2; D uncertain. Germline V gives CDR1 MNHNY, CDR2 SVGAGI (reference sequence). The CDR3 consists of 11 residues. V lost 3 bases to trimming and J lost 4 bases, with 3 bases between them. The CDR3 coding sequence is TGTGCCAGCAGTTATTTCTATGGCTACACCTTC. This sequence encodes CASSYFYGYTF.

This rearrangement joins TRBV20-1 to TRBJ2-3; 10 bases line up with TRBD2. Trimming removed 2 bases from V and 0 bases from J; junction bases left unmatched: 14. The germline CDR1 and CDR2 sequences are DFQATT and SNEGSKA (reference sequence). The CDR3 runs 19 residues. CDR3 coding DNA: TGCAGTGCTAGATCCGCTAGCGGGGGCACCCCCTCTAGCACAGATACGCAGTATTTT. It translates to CSARSASGGTPSSTDTQYF.

The chain has TRBV5-1 and TRBJ2-5; D possibly corresponds to TRBD2 (6 bases). Trimming took off 5 bases at V and 1 base at J, with 12 bases between the two ends. Germline CDR1 and CDR2: SGHRS and YFSETQ. The CDR3 totals 14 residues. Here the CDR3 DNA reads TGCGCCAGCAGGGCGGGGAACTTCCAAGAGACCCAGTACTTC. Amino acids: CASRAGNFQETQYF.

The chain's CDR3 is CASSQDWGAPLYGYTF. The CDR3 DNA sequence: TGTGCCAGCAGCCAAGATTGGGGGGCCCCACTCTATGGCTACACCTTC. The chain recombines TRBV4-2 with TRBJ1-2; D is possibly TRBD1 (6 bases). Germline V gives CDR1 LGHNA, CDR2 YNFKEQ. This CDR3 has 16 amino acids. Trimming stripped 0 bases from V and 4 bases from J, with 15 bases between.

V gene TRBV2 combines with J gene TRBJ2-7; D is undetermined. Between the trimmed V and J ends, which lost 3 bases and 3 bases, there was a span of 12 bases. Germline-derived CDR1 and CDR2 are SNHLY and FYNNEI. The CDR3 spans 14 residues. The CDR3 DNA reads as TGTGCCAGCAGTGATGAAGGCGTCCGCTACGAGCAGTACTTC. It codes for CASSDEGVRYEQYF.

This clonotype occurred many times. The chain couples TRBV7-9 to TRBJ2-7; D might be TRBD1 or TRBD2, each matching 5 bases. The V end lost 2 bases, the J end lost 2 bases, and 10 bases lay between the germline ends. Germline V gene lookup returns CDR1 SEHNR and CDR2 FQNEAQ (reference sequence). The CDR3 is 14 residues long. CDR3 in amino acids: CASSLLGPTYEQYF. For the CDR3, the DNA is TGTGCCAGCAGCTTACTGGGACCTACCTACGAGCAGTACTTC.

The CDR3 DNA reads as TGTGCCTGGAGTGATTTGCACCTGATAGCTTTCTTT. This translates into CAWSDLHLIAFF. The rearrangement links TRBV30 to TRBJ1-1; D is unresolved. Trimming removed 1 base from V and 10 bases from J, with 13 bases in between. This CDR3 is 12 amino acids long. Germline V gene sequence: CDR1 GTSNPN, CDR2 SVGIG (reference sequence).

The V gene is TRBV20-1, the J gene TRBJ1-4, with 7 bases lining up with TRBD1. From germline, CDR1 is DFQATT and CDR2 SNEGSKA (reference sequence). The CDR3 totals 14 residues. V lost 5 bases and J lost 4; bases outside the gene matches: 7. This chain's CDR3 is CSARRQGFNEKLFF. The CDR3 coding sequence is TGCAGTGCTCGGCGACAGGGATTTAATGAAAAACTGTTTTTT.

The chain links TRBV20-1 to TRBJ1-1; tentatively, D is TRBD1 (5 bases). V lost 0 bases and J 0 bases, leaving 14 bases between the germline ends. Germline values: CDR1 DFQATT, CDR2 SNEGSKA (reference sequence). The CDR3 length is 16 residues. As DNA, the CDR3 is TGCAGTGCTAGAGATCCCCGCGGACAAATGAACACTGAAGCTTTCTTT. As protein: CSARDPRGQMNTEAFF.

The rearrangement links TRBV29-1 to TRBJ2-2, with D perhaps matching TRBD1 or TRBD2 (5 bases each). This CDR3 contains 16 residues. From germline, CDR1 is SQVTM and CDR2 ANQGSEA. V lost 4 bases to trimming and J lost 9 bases, with 24 bases between them. This chain's CDR3 is CSVARRERNRDRELFF. The CDR3 region has the DNA TGCAGCGTTGCCCGGAGAGAGCGGAATAGGGACCGGGAGCTGTTTTTT.

The chain has TRBV10-3 and TRBJ1-5, with 7 bases matching TRBD1. J lost 4 bases, V lost 10 bases, and 10 bases had no gene match. The CDR3 length is 14 residues. CDR1 ENHRY and CDR2 SYGVKD come from the germline V gene. CDR3 in DNA: TGTGCCACTGGGACAGCCAAGTGGAATCAGCCCCAGCATTTT. Translated: CATGTAKWNQPQHF.

As concerns this clonotype: It may be a read error: a sequence one base away is much more abundant. The J gene is TRBJ2-1, the V gene TRBV7-9; D perhaps matches TRBD2 (6 bases). The CDR3 contains 14 residues. Germline V lookup: CDR1 SEHNR, CDR2 FQNEAQ (reference sequence). CDR3 coding DNA: TGTGCCAGCAGCTCGGGACTCTCCTACAATGAGAAGTTCTTC. Its translation is CASSSGLSYNEKFF.

This clonotype was seen many times. One end of the junction fails to match germline, which may point to a read error. The chain carries TRBV7-2 and TRBJ1-6; D gene uncertain. The CDR3 runs to 15 residues. CDR1 and CDR2 (germline): SGHTA, FQGNSA. The CDR3, as DNA: TGTGCCAGCAGTTTAGGAGGCACCTATAATTCACCCCTCCACTTT. As protein: CASSLGGTYNSPLHF. Combining the CDR3 with reference TRBV7-2 and TRBJ1-6 gives the whole variable domain GAGVSQSPSNKVTEKGKDVELRCDPISGHTALYWYRQSLGQGLEFLIYFQGNSAPDKSGLPSDRFSAERTGGSVSTLTIQRTQQEDSAVYLCASSLGGTYNSPLHFGNGTRLTVT.

This clonotype was counted only a few times. The chain uses TRBV5-1 and TRBJ1-6; 8 nucleotides match TRBD1. Germline V CDR1 and CDR2: SGHRS, YFSETQ. This CDR3 region has 16 residues. The V and J ends lost 0 bases and 8 bases, in that order; junction bases with no gene match: 7. CDR3 amino acids: CASSLAAGTGYSPLHF. The CDR3 DNA is TGCGCCAGCAGCTTGGCCGCCGGGACAGGATATTCACCCCTCCACTTT.